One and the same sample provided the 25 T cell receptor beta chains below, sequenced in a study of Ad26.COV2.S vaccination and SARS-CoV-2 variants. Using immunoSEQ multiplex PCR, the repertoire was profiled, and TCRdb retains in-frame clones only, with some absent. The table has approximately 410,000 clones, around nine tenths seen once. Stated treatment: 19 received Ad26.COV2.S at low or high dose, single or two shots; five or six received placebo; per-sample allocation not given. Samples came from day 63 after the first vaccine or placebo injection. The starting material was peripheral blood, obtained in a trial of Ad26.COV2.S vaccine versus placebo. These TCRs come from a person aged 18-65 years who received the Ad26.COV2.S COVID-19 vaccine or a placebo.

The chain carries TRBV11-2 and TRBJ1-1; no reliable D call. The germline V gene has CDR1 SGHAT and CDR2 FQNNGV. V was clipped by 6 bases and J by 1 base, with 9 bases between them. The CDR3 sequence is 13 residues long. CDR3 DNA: TGTGCCAGCAGGTCTACAGAGAACACTGAAGCTTTCTTT. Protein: CASRSTENTEAFF.

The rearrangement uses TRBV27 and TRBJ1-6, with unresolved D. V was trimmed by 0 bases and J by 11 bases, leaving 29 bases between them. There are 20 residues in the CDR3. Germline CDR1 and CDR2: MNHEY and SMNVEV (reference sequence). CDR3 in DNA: TGTGCCAGCAGTTTATCCACAGTGAGCCTCTCCCCCCAGACTCTGGCACCCCTCCACTTT. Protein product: CASSLSTVSLSPQTLAPLHF.

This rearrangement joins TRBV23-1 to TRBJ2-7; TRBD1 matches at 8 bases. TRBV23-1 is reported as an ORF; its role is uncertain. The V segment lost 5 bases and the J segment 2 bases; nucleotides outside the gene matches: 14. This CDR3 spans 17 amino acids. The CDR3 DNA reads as TGCGCCAGCAGTAGAAATGTCCCGGACAGGGAACCCTACGAGCAGTACTTC. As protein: CASSRNVPDREPYEQYF.

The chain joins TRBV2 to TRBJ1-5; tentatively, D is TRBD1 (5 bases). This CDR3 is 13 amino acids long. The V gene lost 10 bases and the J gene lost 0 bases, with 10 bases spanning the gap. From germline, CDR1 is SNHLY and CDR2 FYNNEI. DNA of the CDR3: TGTGCCACTAAGGGGAATAGCAATCAGCCCCAGCATTTT. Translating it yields CATKGNSNQPQHF. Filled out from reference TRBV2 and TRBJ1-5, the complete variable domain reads EPEVTQTPSHQVTQMGQEVILRCVPISNHLYFYWYRQILGQKVEFLVSFYNNEISEKSEIFDDQFSVERPDGSNFTLKIRSTKLEDSAMYFCATKGNSNQPQHFGDGTRLSIL.

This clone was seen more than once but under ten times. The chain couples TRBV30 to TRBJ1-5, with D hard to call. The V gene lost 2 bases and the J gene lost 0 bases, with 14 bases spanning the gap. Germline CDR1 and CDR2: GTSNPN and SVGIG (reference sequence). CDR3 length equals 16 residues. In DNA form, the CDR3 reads TGTGCCTGGAGTCTAGGCAGCCGAATTAGCAATCAGCCCCAGCATTTT. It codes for CAWSLGSRISNQPQHF.

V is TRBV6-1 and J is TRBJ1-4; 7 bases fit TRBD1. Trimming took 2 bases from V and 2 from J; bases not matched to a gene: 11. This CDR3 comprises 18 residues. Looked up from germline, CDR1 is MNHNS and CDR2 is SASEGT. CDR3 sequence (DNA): TGTGCCAGCAGTGAACTGGCCCCTGACAGGGTCACTAATGAAAAACTGTTTTTT. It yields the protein CASSELAPDRVTNEKLFF.

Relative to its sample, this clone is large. The DNA of the CDR3 is TGTGCCAGCCACAAATGGGGGGTCCAGCCCCAGCATTTT. Translated: CASHKWGVQPQHF. The gene calls are TRBV5-4 and TRBJ1-5, with TRBD1 as a possible D gene (5 bases). This CDR3 has 13 residues. In germline, CDR1 is SGHNT, CDR2 YYREEE (reference sequence). Trimming took off 7 bases at V and 7 bases at J, with 15 bases between the two ends.

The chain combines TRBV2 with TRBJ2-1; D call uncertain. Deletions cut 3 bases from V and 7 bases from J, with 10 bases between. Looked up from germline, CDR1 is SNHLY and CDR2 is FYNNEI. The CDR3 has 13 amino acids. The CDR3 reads CASSDSNANEQFF. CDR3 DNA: TGTGCCAGCAGTGACAGTAACGCGAATGAGCAGTTCTTC. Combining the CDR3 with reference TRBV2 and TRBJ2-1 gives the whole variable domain EPEVTQTPSHQVTQMGQEVILRCVPISNHLYFYWYRQILGQKVEFLVSFYNNEISEKSEIFDDQFSVERPDGSNFTLKIRSTKLEDSAMYFCASSDSNANEQFFGPGTRLTVL.

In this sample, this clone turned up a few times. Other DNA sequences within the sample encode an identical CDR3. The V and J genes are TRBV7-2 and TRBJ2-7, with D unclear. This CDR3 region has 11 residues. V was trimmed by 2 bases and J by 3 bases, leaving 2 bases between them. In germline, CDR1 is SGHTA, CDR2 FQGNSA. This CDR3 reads CASSLSYEQYF. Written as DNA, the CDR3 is TGTGCCAGCAGCTTAAGCTACGAGCAGTACTTC.

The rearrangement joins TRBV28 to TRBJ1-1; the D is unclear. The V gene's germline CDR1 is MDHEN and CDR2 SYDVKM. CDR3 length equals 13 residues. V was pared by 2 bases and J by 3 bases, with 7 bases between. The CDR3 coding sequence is TGTGCCAGCAGTTTAACAGCCGACACTGAAGCTTTCTTT. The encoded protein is CASSLTADTEAFF.

The CDR3: CASIVSSYNSPLHF. As DNA, the CDR3 is TGTGCCAGCATCGTGAGCTCCTATAATTCACCCCTCCACTTT. The V call is TRBV6-5, the J call TRBJ1-6; no definite D call. CDR1 and CDR2 from the germline V gene are MNHEY and SVGAGI. The CDR3 is made up of 14 amino acids. Trimming pared 7 bases from V and 0 bases from J, leaving 7 bases between.

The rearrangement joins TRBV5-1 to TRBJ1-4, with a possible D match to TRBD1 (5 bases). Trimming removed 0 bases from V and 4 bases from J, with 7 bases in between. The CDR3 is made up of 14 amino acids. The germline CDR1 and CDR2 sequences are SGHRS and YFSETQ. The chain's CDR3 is CASSLGGSNEKLFF. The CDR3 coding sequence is TGCGCCAGCAGCTTGGGGGGGAGTAATGAAAAACTGTTTTTT.

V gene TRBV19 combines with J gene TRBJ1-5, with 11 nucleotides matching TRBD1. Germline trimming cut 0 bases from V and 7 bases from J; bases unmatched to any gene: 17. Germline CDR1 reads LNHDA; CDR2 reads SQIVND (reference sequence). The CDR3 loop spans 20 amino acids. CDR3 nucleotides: TGTGCCAGTAGTATAGATCCCGGGACAGGGGGGTCCGTCGTCGGGCAGCCCCAGCATTTT. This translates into CASSIDPGTGGSVVGQPQHF.

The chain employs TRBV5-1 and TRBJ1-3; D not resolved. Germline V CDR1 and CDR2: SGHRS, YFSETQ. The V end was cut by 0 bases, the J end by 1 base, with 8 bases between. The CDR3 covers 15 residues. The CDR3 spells CASSLESGSGNTIYF. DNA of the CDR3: TGCGCCAGCAGCTTGGAGTCCGGGTCTGGAAACACCATATATTTT.

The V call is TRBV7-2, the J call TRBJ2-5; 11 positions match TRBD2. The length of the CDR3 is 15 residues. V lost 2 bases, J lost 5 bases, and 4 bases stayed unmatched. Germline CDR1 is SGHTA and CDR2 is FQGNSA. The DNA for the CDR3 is TGTGCCAGCAGCTTATGGGCTAGCGGGGGGGAGACCCAGTACTTC. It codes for CASSLWASGGETQYF. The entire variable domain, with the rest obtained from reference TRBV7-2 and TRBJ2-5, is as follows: GAGVSQSPSNKVTEKGKDVELRCDPISGHTALYWYRQSLGQGLEFLIYFQGNSAPDKSGLPSDRFSAERTGGSVSTLTIQRTQQEDSAVYLCASSLWASGGETQYFGPGTRLLVL.

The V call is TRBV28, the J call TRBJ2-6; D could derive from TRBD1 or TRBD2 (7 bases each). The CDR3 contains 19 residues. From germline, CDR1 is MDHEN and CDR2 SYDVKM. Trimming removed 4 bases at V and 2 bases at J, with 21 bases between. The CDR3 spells CASSSPRGGTSAGANVLTF. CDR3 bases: TGTGCCAGCAGTTCCCCCAGGGGGGGAACCTCGGCTGGGGCCAACGTCCTGACTTTC.

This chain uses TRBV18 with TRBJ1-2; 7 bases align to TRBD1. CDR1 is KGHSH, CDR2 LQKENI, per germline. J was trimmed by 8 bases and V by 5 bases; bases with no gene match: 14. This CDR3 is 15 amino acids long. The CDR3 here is CASSIGTAPEGGYTF. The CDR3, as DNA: TGTGCCAGCTCAATCGGGACAGCTCCGGAGGGGGGCTACACCTTC.

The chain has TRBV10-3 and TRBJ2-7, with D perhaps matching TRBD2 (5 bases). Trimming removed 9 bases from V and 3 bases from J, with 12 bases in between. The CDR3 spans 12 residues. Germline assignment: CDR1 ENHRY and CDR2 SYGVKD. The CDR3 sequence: CAISADHYEQYF. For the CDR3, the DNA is TGTGCCATATCAGCGGATCACTACGAGCAGTACTTC.

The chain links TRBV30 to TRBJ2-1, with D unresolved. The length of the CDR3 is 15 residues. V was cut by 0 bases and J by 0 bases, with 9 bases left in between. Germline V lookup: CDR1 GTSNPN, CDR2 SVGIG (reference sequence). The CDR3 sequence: CAWSVLVDSYNEQFF. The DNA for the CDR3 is TGTGCCTGGAGTGTACTGGTAGACTCCTACAATGAGCAGTTCTTC. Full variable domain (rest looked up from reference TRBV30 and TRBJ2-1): SQTIHQWPATLVQPVGSPLSLECTVEGTSNPNLYWYRQAAGRGLQLLFYSVGIGQISSEVPQNLSASRPQDRQFILSSKKLLLSDSGFYLCAWSVLVDSYNEQFFGPGTRLTVL.

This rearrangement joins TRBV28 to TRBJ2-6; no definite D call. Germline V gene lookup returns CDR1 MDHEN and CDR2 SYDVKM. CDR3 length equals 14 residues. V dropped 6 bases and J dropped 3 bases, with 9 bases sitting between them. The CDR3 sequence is CASSPQDGANVLTF. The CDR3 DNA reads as TGTGCCAGCAGCCCCCAAGATGGGGCCAACGTCCTGACTTTC.

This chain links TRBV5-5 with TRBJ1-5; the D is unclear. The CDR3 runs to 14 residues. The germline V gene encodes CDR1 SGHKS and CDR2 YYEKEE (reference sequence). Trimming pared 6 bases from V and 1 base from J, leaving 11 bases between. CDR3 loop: CASKGPGSNQPQHF. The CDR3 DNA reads TGTGCCAGCAAGGGCCCGGGGAGCAATCAGCCCCAGCATTTT. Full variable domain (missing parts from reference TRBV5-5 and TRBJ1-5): DAGVTQSPTHLIKTRGQQVTLRCSPISGHKSVSWYQQVLGQGPQFIFQYYEKEERGRGNFPDRFSARQFPNYSSELNVNALLLGDSALYLCASKGPGSNQPQHFGDGTRLSIL.

The CDR3 protein is CASSIGGGGQYQPQHF. The CDR3 DNA reads TGTGCCAGTAGTATAGGGGGAGGGGGCCAGTATCAGCCCCAGCATTTT. The chain combines TRBV19 with TRBJ1-5, with TRBD1 matching 7 bases. There are 16 residues in the CDR3. Germline CDR1 reads LNHDA; CDR2 reads SQIVND (reference sequence). The V and J ends lost 1 base and 5 bases, in that order; junction bases with no gene match: 8.

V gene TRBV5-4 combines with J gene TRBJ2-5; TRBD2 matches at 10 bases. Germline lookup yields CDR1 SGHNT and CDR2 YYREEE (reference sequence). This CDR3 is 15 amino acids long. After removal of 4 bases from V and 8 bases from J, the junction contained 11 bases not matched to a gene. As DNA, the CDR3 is TGTGCCAGCAGCCCCAGGACTAGCGGTCCCCAAACCCAGTACTTC. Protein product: CASSPRTSGPQTQYF.

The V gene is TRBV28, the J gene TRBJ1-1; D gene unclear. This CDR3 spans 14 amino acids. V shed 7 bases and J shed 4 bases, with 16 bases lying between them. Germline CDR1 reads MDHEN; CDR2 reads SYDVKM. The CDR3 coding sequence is TGTGCCAGCAATACACTGGAAAGGCGCACTGAAGCTTTCTTT. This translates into CASNTLERRTEAFF.

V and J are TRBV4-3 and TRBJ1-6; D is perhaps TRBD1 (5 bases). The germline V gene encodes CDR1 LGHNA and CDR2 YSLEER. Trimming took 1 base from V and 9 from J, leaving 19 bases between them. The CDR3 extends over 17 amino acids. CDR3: CASSQVAGGDRRSPLHF. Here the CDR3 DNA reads TGCGCCAGCAGCCAAGTCGCCGGAGGGGATCGACGTTCACCCCTCCACTTT.